This T cell receptor (beta chain) was observed in a study of T cells after yellow fever vaccination. This clonotype was observed at least ten times. The antigen is unknown. Findings and caveats of the study: Abundant clonotypes from the bulk population could get into FACS-sorted repertoires as contaminants.

A single record per CDR3 protein comes from TCRdb applying MiXCR to the 5' RACE reads. The sample shows some 500,000 distinct CDR3 sequences, less than 15% of them seen only once. The sequence came from a man aged 25-45 years who received the YFV17D yellow fever vaccine. The input for sequencing was PBMCs, taken on the day of the yellow fever booster vaccination.

The CDR3 spells CAWSVRWLADTGELFF. The CDR3 region has the DNA TGTGCCTGGAGTGTACGTTGGCTAGCTGACACCGGGGAGCTGTTTTTT. The genes are TRBV30 and TRBJ2-2; TRBD2 might be the D (5 bases). The CDR3 is 16 residues long. Trimming cost V 0 bases and J 3 bases, with 14 bases left between them. Germline V lookup: CDR1 GTSNPN, CDR2 SVGIG (reference sequence).